This TCR beta chain is from a study of shared clonotypes between healthy human individuals. At the level of the study: Plates per donor: three CD4 naive, three CD4 memory, two CD8 naive, one CD8 memory. General study points: Naive subsets generally had larger estimated richness than memory subsets. Clonotype sharing among the donors was expected to vary with sequencing depth.

With CCR7-negative CD45RA+ TemRA cells, CD45RO+ cells were combined in CD8 memory. The CDR3 covers 15 residues. From germline, CDR1 is GTSNPN and CDR2 SVGIG (reference sequence). Trimming removed 4 bases from V and 9 bases from J; junction bases left unmatched: 10. This clone was detected once. Its antigen is unknown. Profiled with immunoSEQ multiplex PCR; TCRdb holds only in-frame clones, not every one. The sample includes 600,000 to 750,000 clones, about nine tenths of them seen just once. The genes are TRBV30 and TRBJ2-1; TRBD2 aligns across 12 bases. The sample was memory CD8+ T cells from PBMCs. The subset: CD45RO+ cells pooled with CCR7-negative TemRA cells. The clonotype comes from a man younger than 35 in good health. Some clones in this sample may be carry-over from other donors' samples. CDR3 sequence (DNA): TGTGCCTGGACTCTAGCGGGAGGGCCATCCTCTGAGCAGTTCTTC. As protein: CAWTLAGGPSSEQFF.